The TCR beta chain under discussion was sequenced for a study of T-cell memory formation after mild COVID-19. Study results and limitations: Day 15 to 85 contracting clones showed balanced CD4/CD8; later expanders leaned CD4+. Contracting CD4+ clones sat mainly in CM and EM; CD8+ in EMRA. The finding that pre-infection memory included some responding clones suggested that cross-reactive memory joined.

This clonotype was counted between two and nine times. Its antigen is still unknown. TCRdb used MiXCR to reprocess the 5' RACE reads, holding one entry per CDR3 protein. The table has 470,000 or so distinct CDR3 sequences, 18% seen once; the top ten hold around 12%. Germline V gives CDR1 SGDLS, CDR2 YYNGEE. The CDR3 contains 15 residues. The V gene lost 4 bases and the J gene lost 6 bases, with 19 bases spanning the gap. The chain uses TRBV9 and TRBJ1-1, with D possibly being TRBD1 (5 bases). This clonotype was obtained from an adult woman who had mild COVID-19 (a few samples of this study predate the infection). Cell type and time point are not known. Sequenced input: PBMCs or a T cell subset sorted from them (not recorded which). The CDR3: CASSPGLMGRSEAFF. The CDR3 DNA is TGTGCCAGCAGCCCCGGGCTAATGGGACGCTCTGAAGCTTTCTTT. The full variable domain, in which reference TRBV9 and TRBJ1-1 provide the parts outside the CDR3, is DSGVTQTPKHLITATGQRVTLRCSPRSGDLSVYWYQQSLDQGLQFLIQYYNGEERAKGNILERFSAQQFPDLHSELNLSSLELGDSALYFCASSPGLMGRSEAFFGQGTRLTVV.